The sample holds many counts of the clone carrying this T cell receptor beta chain. Its antigen is currently unknown. V dropped 3 bases and J dropped 7; count of bases not matched to a gene: 5. This CDR3 has 14 amino acids. Germline lookup yields CDR1 SGHRS and CDR2 YFSETQ. The data are from a study of T cells in Graves' hyperthyroidism and ophthalmopathy. Amplification of TCR beta CDR3 regions used RNA as the template. The HTBI set primed first-round TCR CDR3 RT-PCR. MiXCR, applied by TCRdb to the multiplex PCR reads, yields one record per CDR3 protein. This sample has about 350,000 distinct CDR3 sequences, with approximately 16% found just once. Study results and limitations: In blood, most of the thyroid clonotypes expanded above 0.001 were also present.

Each diagnosis drew on symptoms, thyroxine, TRAb, thyroid ultrasound and orbital computed tomography findings. The chain is built from TRBV5-1 and TRBJ1-1, with TRBD1 matching 11 bases. The TCR sequence derives from a woman in her fifties or sixties with Graves' ophthalmopathy. The sequencing sample was made of blood. This CDR3 is CASSSRTGGGEAFF. As DNA, the CDR3 is TGCGCCAGCAGCTCTCGGACAGGGGGCGGTGAAGCTTTCTTT. The entire variable domain, with the rest obtained from reference TRBV5-1 and TRBJ1-1, is as follows: KAGVTQTPRYLIKTRGQQVTLSCSPISGHRSVSWYQQTPGQGLQFLFEYFSETQRNKGNFPGRFSGRQFSNSRSEMNVSTLELGDSALYLCASSSRTGGGEAFFGQGTRLTVV.